This TCR beta chain was captured in a study of chemoradiotherapy in HPV16-positive cancers. Study results and caveats: Candidate HPV-specific clones and E7-related TCR motifs grew in tumor during treatment.

Regarding this clone: The antigen is unknown.

Repertoires were sampled repeatedly during chemoradiotherapy. Libraries were prepared by immunoSEQ multiplex PCR; TCRdb keeps only in-frame clonotypes and omits some of them. The data contain about 68,000 clones, 85% to 90% of them singletons. Sequenced material: blood, taken from a patient who underwent chemoradiotherapy. This TCR was recovered from a human donor with HPV-associated anogenital cancer.

The CDR3 bases are TGTGCCAGCAGTTACCGCGGCGGGGAGACCCAGTACTTC. It translates to CASSYRGGETQYF. The chain recombines TRBV6-6 with TRBJ2-5, with D tentatively TRBD2 (5 bases). The CDR3 has 13 residues. Trimming left V 2 bases short and J 5 bases short, with 9 bases between. Germline-derived CDR1 and CDR2 are MNHNY and SVGAGI (reference sequence).